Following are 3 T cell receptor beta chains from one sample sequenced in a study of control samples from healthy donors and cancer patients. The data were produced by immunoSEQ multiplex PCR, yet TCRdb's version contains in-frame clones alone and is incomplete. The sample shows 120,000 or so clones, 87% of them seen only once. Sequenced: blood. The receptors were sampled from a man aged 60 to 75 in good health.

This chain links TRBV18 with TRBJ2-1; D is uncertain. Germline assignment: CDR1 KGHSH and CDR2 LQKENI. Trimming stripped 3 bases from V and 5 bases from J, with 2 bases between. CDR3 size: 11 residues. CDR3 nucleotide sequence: TGTGCCAGCTCACCCAACAATGAGCAGTTCTTC. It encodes CASSPNNEQFF.

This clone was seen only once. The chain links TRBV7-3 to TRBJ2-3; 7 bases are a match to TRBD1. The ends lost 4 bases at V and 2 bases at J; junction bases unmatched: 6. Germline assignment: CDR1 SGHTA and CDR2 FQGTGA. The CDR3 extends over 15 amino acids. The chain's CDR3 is CASSSQGIPTDTQYF. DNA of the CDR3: TGTGCCAGCAGCTCACAGGGGATCCCCACAGATACGCAGTATTTT.

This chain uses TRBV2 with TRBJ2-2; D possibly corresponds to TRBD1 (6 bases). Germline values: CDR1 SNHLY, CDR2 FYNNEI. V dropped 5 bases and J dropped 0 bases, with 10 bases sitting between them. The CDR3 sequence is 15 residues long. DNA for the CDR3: TGTGCCAGCAGTCCCGGGACAACGAACACCGGGGAGCTGTTTTTT. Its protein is CASSPGTTNTGELFF.